The 20 T cell receptor beta chains presented below share a single source sample, sequenced in a study of neoadjuvant nivolumab and ipilimumab in lung cancer. Assay: immunoSEQ multiplex PCR; the TCRdb copy retains only in-frame clones and omits some. The sample consists of 8,000 to 10,000 clones, approximately 87% of them appearing once. The sequenced sample was tumor tissue, obtained after neoadjuvant nivolumab, alone or with ipilimumab, at or shortly before surgery. The origin of the receptors is an adult with non-small cell lung cancer.

J is TRBJ2-7 and V is TRBV28; unclear D gene. The V end lost 8 bases, the J end lost 1 base, and 9 bases lay between the germline ends. The CDR3 length is 12 residues. Germline CDR1 MDHEN, CDR2 SYDVKM. The CDR3, as DNA: TGTGCCAGCTCAGACACTTCCTACGAGCAGTACTTC. Its protein product is CASSDTSYEQYF.

The chain couples TRBV2 to TRBJ2-5; no reliable D call. The CDR3 extends over 16 amino acids. The germline gives CDR1 SNHLY, CDR2 FYNNEI. The V and J ends lost 4 bases and 0 bases respectively, with 15 bases between them. The CDR3 sequence: CASSGDEHLYQETQYF. CDR3 in DNA: TGTGCCAGCAGTGGAGACGAGCACCTCTACCAAGAGACCCAGTACTTC.

This clone has only a few counts. The chain links TRBV27 to TRBJ1-5, with unresolved D. Germline V CDR1 and CDR2: MNHEY, SMNVEV (reference sequence). CDR3 length: 15 amino acids. Trimming removed 7 bases at V and 1 base at J, with 14 bases between. CDR3 nucleotide sequence: TGTGCCAGCAATACATACGGGCTAAGCAATCAGCCCCAGCATTTT. Its protein is CASNTYGLSNQPQHF.

This rearrangement joins TRBV19 to TRBJ1-2; the match to TRBD1 covers 7 bases. This CDR3 region has 14 residues. V trimming: 9 bases; J trimming: 5 bases; junction bases outside the gene matches: 12. CDR1 and CDR2 from the germline V gene are LNHDA and SQIVND (reference sequence). CDR3 bases: TGTGCCAGCGGTTCCCCGGGACAGAGTTATGGCTACACCTTC. It is translated as CASGSPGQSYGYTF.

The CDR3 region has the DNA TGTGCCAGCAGCGCATCCGGGACAGATTATGGCTACACCTTC. Translating gives CASSASGTDYGYTF. V usage is TRBV9 and J usage is TRBJ1-2; 7 bases agree with TRBD1. The CDR3 runs 14 residues. Trimming took 3 bases from V and 5 from J; bases not matched to a gene: 7. Germline-derived CDR1 and CDR2 are SGDLS and YYNGEE.

This chain joins TRBV5-1 and TRBJ1-5, with D hard to call. This CDR3 contains 15 residues. The V end lost 2 bases, the J end lost 4 bases, and 13 bases lay between the germline ends. Germline lookup yields CDR1 SGHRS and CDR2 YFSETQ. CDR3 in amino acids: CASSLQSGPNQPQHF. CDR3 nucleotides: TGCGCCAGCAGCTTACAATCCGGGCCGAATCAGCCCCAGCATTTT.

V is TRBV10-1 and J is TRBJ1-5; D gene unclear. Per germline, CDR1 WNHNN and CDR2 SYGVQD (reference sequence). This CDR3 region has 14 residues. The V end was cut by 0 bases, the J end by 1 base, with 4 bases between. The CDR3 protein is CASSESGSNQPQHF. The CDR3 DNA reads as TGCGCCAGCAGTGAGTCAGGGAGCAATCAGCCCCAGCATTTT.

The chain couples TRBV18 to TRBJ1-1, with TRBD1 matching 7 bases. The trim removed 3 bases at V and 5 bases at J, leaving 6 bases unmatched. Looked up from germline, CDR1 is KGHSH and CDR2 is LQKENI. The CDR3 consists of 14 residues. The CDR3 spells CASSPRDRRTEAFF. The CDR3 DNA reads TGTGCCAGCTCACCCCGGGACAGAAGGACTGAAGCTTTCTTT.

The J gene is TRBJ2-7, the V gene TRBV25-1, with TRBD2 identical over 9 bases. The V segment lost 6 bases and the J segment 7 bases; nucleotides outside the gene matches: 7. This CDR3 is built from 13 residues. Germline V CDR1 and CDR2: MGHDK, SYGVNS. This CDR3 reads CASRAGGPKEQYF. CDR3 sequence (DNA): TGTGCCAGCAGGGCGGGAGGGCCGAAGGAGCAGTACTTC.

The genes are TRBV27 and TRBJ2-7; no definite D call. With 6 bases removed from V and 0 bases from J, the gap between germline ends came to 12 bases. The CDR3 has 14 residues. Germline-derived CDR1 and CDR2 are MNHEY and SMNVEV (reference sequence). CDR3 bases: TGTGCCAGCAGGGAACTCCTGTCCTCCTACGAGCAGTACTTC. Translating gives CASRELLSSYEQYF.

The V gene is TRBV4-1, the J gene TRBJ2-1, with 8 nucleotides matching TRBD2. This CDR3 has 16 amino acids. V lost 2 bases, J lost 6 bases, and 9 bases stayed unmatched. Looked up from germline, CDR1 is MGHRA and CDR2 is YSYEKL. The CDR3 DNA sequence: TGCGCCAGCAGCCAATCCGGGACTAGTAGACCCAATGAGCAGTTCTTC. The encoded protein is CASSQSGTSRPNEQFF.

The rearrangement links TRBV18 to TRBJ1-5; possible D gene TRBD1, 6 bases. The CDR3 is 15 amino acids. CDR1 KGHSH and CDR2 LQKENI come from the germline V gene. V lost 6 bases and J lost 3, with 15 bases in between. CDR3 DNA: TGTGCCAGCTCGGGCACAGGGTTCGCCAATCAGCCCCAGCATTTT. Translating gives CASSGTGFANQPQHF.

The chain is built from TRBV19 and TRBJ1-5; no clear D gene. Trimming removed 0 bases from V and 7 bases from J, with 7 bases in between. The germline V gene has CDR1 LNHDA and CDR2 SQIVND (reference sequence). This CDR3 is 13 amino acids long. The CDR3 protein is CASSIDPGQPQHF. CDR3 sequence (DNA): TGTGCCAGTAGTATAGACCCGGGCCAGCCCCAGCATTTT.

The V gene is TRBV10-3, the J gene TRBJ1-5; D call uncertain. CDR1 and CDR2 (germline): ENHRY, SYGVKD. CDR3 length: 14 amino acids. V lost 0 bases and J lost 0, with 3 bases in between. The CDR3 reads CAISESYSNQPQHF. CDR3 DNA: TGTGCCATCAGTGAGTCGTATAGCAATCAGCCCCAGCATTTT.

J is TRBJ1-2 and V is TRBV19; 9 nucleotides align to TRBD1. The J segment lost 4 bases and the V segment lost 3 bases, leaving 12 bases of the junction unmatched. This CDR3 is 17 amino acids long. Germline V gives CDR1 LNHDA, CDR2 SQIVND (reference sequence). The CDR3 region is CASSIRTGDAYLYGYTF. In nucleotides, the CDR3 is TGTGCCAGTAGTATCCGGACAGGGGACGCCTACCTCTATGGCTACACCTTC.

The chain is built from TRBV5-1 and TRBJ2-3, with 9 bases that match TRBD2. V gave up 5 bases and J gave up 5 bases; unmatched junction bases: 6. Germline V gene lookup returns CDR1 SGHRS and CDR2 YFSETQ. The CDR3 runs 14 residues. The CDR3 spells CASSGGGAGDTQYF. The CDR3 nucleotides read TGCGCCAGCAGTGGCGGGGGGGCCGGAGATACGCAGTATTTT.

The chain has TRBV5-4 and TRBJ1-1; 8 bases fit TRBD1. The junction had 4 bases not matched to a gene; V was cut back by 2 bases and J by 1 base. The CDR3 loop spans 15 amino acids. Germline lookup yields CDR1 SGHNT and CDR2 YYREEE (reference sequence). The CDR3 loop reads CASSFSGGGNTEAFF. CDR3 nucleotide sequence: TGTGCCAGCAGCTTTTCAGGGGGCGGGAACACTGAAGCTTTCTTT.

The chain employs TRBV6-5 and TRBJ1-2, with 9 bases lining up with TRBD1. The CDR3 covers 15 residues. Unmatched junction bases numbered 9, after V lost 5 bases and J lost 5 bases. Germline V gene data show CDR1 as MNHEY and CDR2 as SVGAGI. CDR3 nucleotides: TGTGCCAGCAGTCTCCTCGGGACAGGGAGTTATGGCTACACCTTC. Its protein product is CASSLLGTGSYGYTF.

V usage is TRBV19 and J usage is TRBJ1-2; 7 bases map to TRBD1. Per the germline V gene, CDR1 is LNHDA and CDR2 is SQIVND (reference sequence). V was pared by 1 base and J by 4 bases, with 12 bases of the junction left unmatched. This CDR3 region has 17 residues. CDR3 loop: CASSIGGTAAQGYGYTF. CDR3 DNA sequence: TGTGCCAGTAGTATAGGAGGGACAGCCGCTCAGGGCTATGGCTACACCTTC. Full variable domain (remainder filled in from reference TRBV19 and TRBJ1-2): DGGITQSPKYLFRKEGQNVTLSCEQNLNHDAMYWYRQDPGQGLRLIYYSQIVNDFQKGDIAEGYSVSREKKESFPLTVTSAQKNPTAFYLCASSIGGTAAQGYGYTFGSGTRLTVV.

The chain uses TRBV6-6 and TRBJ2-3, with D hard to call. The germline V gene has CDR1 MNHNY and CDR2 SVGAGI (reference sequence). The CDR3 loop spans 15 amino acids. V shed 5 bases and J shed 5 bases, with 17 bases lying between them. In DNA form, the CDR3 reads TGTGCCAGCAGTCCCCTCCCCTCGATTGAAGATACGCAGTATTTT. Translated: CASSPLPSIEDTQYF.